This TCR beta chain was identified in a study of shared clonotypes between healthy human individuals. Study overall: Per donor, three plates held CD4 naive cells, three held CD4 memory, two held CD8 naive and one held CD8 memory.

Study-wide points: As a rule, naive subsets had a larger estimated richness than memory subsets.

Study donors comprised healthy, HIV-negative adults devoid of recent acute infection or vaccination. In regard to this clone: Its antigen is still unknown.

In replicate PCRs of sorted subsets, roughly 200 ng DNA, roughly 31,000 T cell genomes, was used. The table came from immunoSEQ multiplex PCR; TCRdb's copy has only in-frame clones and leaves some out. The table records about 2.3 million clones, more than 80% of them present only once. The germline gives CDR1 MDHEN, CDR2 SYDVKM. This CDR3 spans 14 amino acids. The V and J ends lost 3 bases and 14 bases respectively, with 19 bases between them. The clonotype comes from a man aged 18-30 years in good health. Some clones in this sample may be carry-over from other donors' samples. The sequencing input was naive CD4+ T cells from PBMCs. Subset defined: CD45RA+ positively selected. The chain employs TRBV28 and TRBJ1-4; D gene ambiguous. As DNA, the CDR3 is TGTGCCAGCAGTTTCCCGTGGTTGGGTGCCCAGCTGTTTTTT. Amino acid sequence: CASSFPWLGAQLFF.